This entry is about one TCR beta chain. The antigen is unknown. The CDR3 has 21 residues. Germline V gene lookup returns CDR1 MNHNS and CDR2 SASEGT. The ends lost 1 base at V and 0 bases at J; junction bases unmatched: 13. TCRdb's table, derived via immunoSEQ multiplex PCR, lists solely in-frame clones and lacks some. The repertoire holds a few hundred thousand clones, with about nine tenths as singletons. The record originates from a study of Ad26.COV2.S vaccination and SARS-CoV-2 variants. Study summary: Once or twice, 56 days apart, Ad26.COV2.S was delivered intramuscularly.

As for treatment: about 20 received Ad26.COV2.S at low or high dose, single or two shots; roughly five received placebo; per-sample allocation not given. Sampling occurred on day 63 after the first vaccine or placebo injection. Study-level points and caveats: Non-spike TCR breadth was similar in vaccine and placebo recipients.

This chain links TRBV6-1 with TRBJ2-6; 9 positions match TRBD1. This TCR came from a person aged 18-60 years who received the Ad26.COV2.S COVID-19 vaccine or a placebo. The input for sequencing was peripheral blood, taken in a trial of Ad26.COV2.S vaccine versus placebo. The CDR3 here is CASSEDRGRLSTSSGANVLTF. DNA of the CDR3: TGTGCCAGCAGTGAAGACAGGGGGCGACTATCAACTTCCTCTGGGGCCAACGTCCTGACTTTC.